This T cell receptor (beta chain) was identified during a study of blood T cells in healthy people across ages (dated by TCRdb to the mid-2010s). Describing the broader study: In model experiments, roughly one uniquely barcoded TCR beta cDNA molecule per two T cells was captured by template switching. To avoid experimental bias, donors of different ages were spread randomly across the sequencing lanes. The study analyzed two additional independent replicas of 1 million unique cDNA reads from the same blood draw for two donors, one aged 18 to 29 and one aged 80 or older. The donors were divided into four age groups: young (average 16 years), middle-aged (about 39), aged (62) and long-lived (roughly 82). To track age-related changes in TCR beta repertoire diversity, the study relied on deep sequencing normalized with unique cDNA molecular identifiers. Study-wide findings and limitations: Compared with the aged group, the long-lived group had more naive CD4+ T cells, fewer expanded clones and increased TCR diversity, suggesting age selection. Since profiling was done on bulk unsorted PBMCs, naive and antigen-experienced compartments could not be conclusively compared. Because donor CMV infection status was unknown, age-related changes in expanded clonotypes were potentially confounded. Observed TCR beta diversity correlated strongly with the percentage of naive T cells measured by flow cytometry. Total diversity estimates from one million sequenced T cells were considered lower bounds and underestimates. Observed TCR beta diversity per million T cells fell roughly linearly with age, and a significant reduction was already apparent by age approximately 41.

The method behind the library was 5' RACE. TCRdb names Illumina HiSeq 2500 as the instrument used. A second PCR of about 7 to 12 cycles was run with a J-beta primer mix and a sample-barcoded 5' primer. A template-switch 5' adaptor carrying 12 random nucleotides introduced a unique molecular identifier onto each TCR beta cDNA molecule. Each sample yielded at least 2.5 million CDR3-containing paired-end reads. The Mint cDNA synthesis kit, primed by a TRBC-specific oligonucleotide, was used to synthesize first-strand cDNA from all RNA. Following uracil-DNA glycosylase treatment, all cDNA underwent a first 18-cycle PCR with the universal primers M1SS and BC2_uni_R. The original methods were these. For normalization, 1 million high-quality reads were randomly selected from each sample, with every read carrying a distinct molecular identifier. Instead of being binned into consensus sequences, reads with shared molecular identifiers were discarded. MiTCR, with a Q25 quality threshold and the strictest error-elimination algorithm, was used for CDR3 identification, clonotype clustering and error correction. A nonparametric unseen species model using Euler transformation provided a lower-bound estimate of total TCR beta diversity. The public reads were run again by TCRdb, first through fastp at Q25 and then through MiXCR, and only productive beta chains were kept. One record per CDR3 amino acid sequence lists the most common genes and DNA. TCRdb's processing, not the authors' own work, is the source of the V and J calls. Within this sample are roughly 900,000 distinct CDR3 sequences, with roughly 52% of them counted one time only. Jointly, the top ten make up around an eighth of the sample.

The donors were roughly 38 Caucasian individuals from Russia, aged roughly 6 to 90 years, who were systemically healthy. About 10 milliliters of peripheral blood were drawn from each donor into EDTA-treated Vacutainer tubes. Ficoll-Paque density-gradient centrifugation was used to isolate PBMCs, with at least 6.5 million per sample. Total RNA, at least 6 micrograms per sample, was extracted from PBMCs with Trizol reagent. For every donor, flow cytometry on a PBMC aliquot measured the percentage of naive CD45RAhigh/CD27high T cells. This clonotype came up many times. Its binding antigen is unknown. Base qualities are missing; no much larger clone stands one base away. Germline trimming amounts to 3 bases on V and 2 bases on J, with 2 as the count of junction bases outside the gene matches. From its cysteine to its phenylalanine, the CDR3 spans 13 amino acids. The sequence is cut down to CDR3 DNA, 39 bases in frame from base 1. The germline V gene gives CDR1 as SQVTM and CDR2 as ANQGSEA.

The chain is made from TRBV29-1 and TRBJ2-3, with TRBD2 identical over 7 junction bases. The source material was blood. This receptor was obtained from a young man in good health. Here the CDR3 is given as CSVEGTNTDTQYF. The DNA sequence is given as TGCAGCGTTGAGGGGACTAACACAGATACGCAGTATTTT.